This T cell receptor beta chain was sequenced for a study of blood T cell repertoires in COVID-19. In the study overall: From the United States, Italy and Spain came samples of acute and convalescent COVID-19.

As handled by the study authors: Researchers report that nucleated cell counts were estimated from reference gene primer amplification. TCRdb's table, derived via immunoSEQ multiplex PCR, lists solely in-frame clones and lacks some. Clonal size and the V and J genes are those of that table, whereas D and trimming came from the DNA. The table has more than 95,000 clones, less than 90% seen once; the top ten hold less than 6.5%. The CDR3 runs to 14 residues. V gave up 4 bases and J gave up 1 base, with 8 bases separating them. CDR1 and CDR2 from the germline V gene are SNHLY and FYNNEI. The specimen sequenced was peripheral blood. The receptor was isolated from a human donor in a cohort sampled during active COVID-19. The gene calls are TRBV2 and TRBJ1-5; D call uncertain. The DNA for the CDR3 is TGTGCCAGCAGTGTTGATAGAAGCAATCAGCCCCAGCATTTT. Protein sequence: CASSVDRSNQPQHF. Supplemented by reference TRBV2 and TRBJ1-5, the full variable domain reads EPEVTQTPSHQVTQMGQEVILRCVPISNHLYFYWYRQILGQKVEFLVSFYNNEISEKSEIFDDQFSVERPDGSNFTLKIRSTKLEDSAMYFCASSVDRSNQPQHFGDGTRLSIL.